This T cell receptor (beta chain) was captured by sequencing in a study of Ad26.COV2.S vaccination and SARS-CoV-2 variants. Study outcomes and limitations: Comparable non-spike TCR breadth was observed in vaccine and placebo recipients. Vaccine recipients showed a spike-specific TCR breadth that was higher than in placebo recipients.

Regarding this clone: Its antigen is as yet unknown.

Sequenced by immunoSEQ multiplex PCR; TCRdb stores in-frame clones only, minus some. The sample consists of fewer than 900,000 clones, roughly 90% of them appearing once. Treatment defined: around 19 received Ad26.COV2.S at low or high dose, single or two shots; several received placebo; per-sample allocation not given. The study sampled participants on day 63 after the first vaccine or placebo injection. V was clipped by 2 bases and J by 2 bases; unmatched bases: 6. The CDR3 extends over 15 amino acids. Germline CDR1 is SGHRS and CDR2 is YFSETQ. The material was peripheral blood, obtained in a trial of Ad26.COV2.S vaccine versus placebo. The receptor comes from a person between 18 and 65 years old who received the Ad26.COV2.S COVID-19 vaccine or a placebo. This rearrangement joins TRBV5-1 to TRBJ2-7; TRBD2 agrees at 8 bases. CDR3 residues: CASSFGTSGPYEQYF. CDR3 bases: TGCGCCAGCAGCTTCGGGACTAGTGGACCCTACGAGCAGTACTTC.